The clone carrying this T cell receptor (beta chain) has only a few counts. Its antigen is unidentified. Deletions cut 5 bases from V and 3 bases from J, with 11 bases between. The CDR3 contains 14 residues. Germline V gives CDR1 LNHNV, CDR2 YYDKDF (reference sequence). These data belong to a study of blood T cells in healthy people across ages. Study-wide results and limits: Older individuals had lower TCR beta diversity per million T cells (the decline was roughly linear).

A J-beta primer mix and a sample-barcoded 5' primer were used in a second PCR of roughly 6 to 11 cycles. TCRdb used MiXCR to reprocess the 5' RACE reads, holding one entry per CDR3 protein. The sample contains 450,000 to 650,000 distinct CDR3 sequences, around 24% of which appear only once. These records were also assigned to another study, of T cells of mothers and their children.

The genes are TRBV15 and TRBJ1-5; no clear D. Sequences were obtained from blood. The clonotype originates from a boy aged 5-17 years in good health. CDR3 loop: CATSLLMNNQPQHF. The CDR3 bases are TGTGCCACCAGCCTTCTAATGAACAATCAGCCCCAGCATTTT.